The rows below give T cell receptor beta chains drawn from one sample of a study of post-analysis software for immune sequencing data. TCRdb recomputed calls from the PCR reads with MiXCR, one row per CDR3 protein. The data show some 890,000 distinct CDR3 sequences, roughly 50% seen once. Sample: blood. The receptors were gathered from a girl aged 10 to 17 with multiple sclerosis. Both conserved end residues are part of each CDR3. A D gene is named only where the DNA matches it firmly. Rows give clone size only sometimes, using once, few, many, or a class for an expanded clone.

J	V	size	D	CDR3	DNA
TRBJ2-3	TRBV5-1	.	TRBD2	CASSASRTSGTDTQYF	TGCGCCAGCAGCGCCAGCAGGACTAGCGGTACAGATACGCAGTATTTT
TRBJ1-6	TRBV14	.	.	CASSQNPGTVGSPLHF	TGTGCCAGCAGCCAAAACCCCGGGACCGTCGGTTCGCCCCTCCACTTT
TRBJ1-1	TRBV2	.	.	CASTFYVGGGLTEAFF	TGTGCCAGCACCTTTTACGTAGGGGGAGGGCTGACTGAAGCTTTCTTT
TRBJ2-7	TRBV5-1	.	TRBD1	CASSSGTGLSYEQYF	TGTGCCAGCAGCTCCGGGACAGGACTATCCTACGAGCAGTACTTC
TRBJ2-7	TRBV3-1	.	TRBD2	CASSRLAGDAGREQYF	TGTGCCAGCAGCCGCTTAGCGGGAGACGCCGGGAGGGAGCAGTACTTC
TRBJ1-2	TRBV27	.	.	CASSDKGGYTF	TGTGCCAGCAGCGATAAAGGCGGCTACACCTTC
TRBJ2-7	TRBV3-1	.	.	CASSPDINEQYF	TGTGCCAGCAGCCCGGACATAAACGAGCAGTACTTC
TRBJ2-5	TRBV5-1	.	.	CASSLGGSGNQEAQYF	TGCGCCAGCAGCTTGGGAGGCTCGGGGAACCAAGAGGCCCAGTACTTC
TRBJ2-1	TRBV7-3	.	TRBD1	CASSFRDSPNEQFF	TGTGCCAGCAGCTTCCGGGACAGCCCCAATGAGCAGTTCTTC
TRBJ2-5	TRBV29-1	.	TRBD1	CSVDKGAEQYF	TGCAGCGTTGACAAGGGGGCTGAGCAGTACTTC
TRBJ1-1	TRBV18	.	TRBD1	CASSMTGQSEAFF	TGTGCCAGCTCCATGACAGGGCAGTCAGAAGCTTTCTTT
TRBJ2-1	TRBV28	few	TRBD2	CASSSSGGPYNEQFF	TGTGCCAGCAGTAGTAGCGGGGGCCCTTACAATGAGCAGTTCTTC
TRBJ1-2	TRBV29-1	few	TRBD1	CSIDRTGMKYGYTF	TGCAGCATTGACAGGACAGGGATGAAGTATGGCTACACCTTC
TRBJ2-7	TRBV11-2	.	TRBD1	CASSQKTGSHEQYF	TGTGCCAGCAGCCAAAAGACAGGGTCCCACGAGCAGTACTTC
TRBJ2-7	TRBV3-1	.	TRBD2	CASSQERLAGGSYEQYF	TGTGCCAGCAGCCAAGAACGGCTAGCGGGAGGCTCCTACGAGCAGTACTTC
TRBJ2-7	TRBV7-2	.	.	CASSYPGGSDEQYF	TGTGCCAGCAGCTACCCAGGAGGGAGCGACGAGCAGTACTTC
TRBJ2-7	TRBV20-1	.	.	CSAEGTPLSYEQYF	TGCAGTGCGGAAGGGACTCCGCTCTCCTACGAGCAGTACTTC
TRBJ2-4	TRBV20-1	.	.	CSARDLSGLNIQYF	TGCAGTGCTAGAGATCTCAGCGGGCTAAACATTCAGTACTTC
TRBJ2-7	TRBV20-1	.	TRBD2	CSARGISGTIYEQYF	TGCAGTGCTAGAGGAATTAGCGGGACAATCTACGAGCAGTACTTC
TRBJ2-7	TRBV12-3/TRBV12-4	.	.	CASSWRDSHYEQYF	TGTGCCAGCAGTTGGCGGGACAGTCACTACGAGCAGTACTTC
TRBJ2-1	TRBV7-6	.	.	CASSRLVLEQFF	TGTGCCAGCAGCCGACTAGTTCTTGAGCAGTTCTTC
TRBJ2-3	TRBV20-1	few	TRBD2	CSAVDRSGGNTQYF	TGCAGTGCCGTGGACCGAAGCGGGGGGAATACGCAGTATTTT
TRBJ1-1	TRBV20-1	.	.	CSAIDTLRAGRTEAFF	TGCAGTGCCATAGATACCCTCCGGGCAGGGAGGACTGAAGCTTTCTTT
TRBJ2-7	TRBV12-3/TRBV12-4	few	TRBD2	CASSRRGASYEQYF	TGTGCCAGCAGTCGGCGGGGGGCTTCCTACGAGCAGTACTTC
TRBJ2-1	TRBV3-1	.	.	CASSQDLDEQFF	TGTGCCAGCAGCCAAGATTTAGATGAGCAGTTCTTC
TRBJ2-1	TRBV7-6	.	TRBD1	CASSHSPAGDRGRILYNEQFF	TGTGCCAGCAGCCATTCGCCGGCCGGGGACAGAGGCCGCATCCTTTACAATGAGCAGTTCTTC
TRBJ2-7	TRBV27	few	.	CASSQIPPGLPYEQYF	TGTGCCAGCAGCCAAATTCCGCCGGGGCTCCCCTACGAGCAGTACTTC
TRBJ2-1	TRBV7-3	.	TRBD2	CASSLILAAYNEQFF	TGTGCCAGCAGCTTAATACTAGCGGCGTACAATGAGCAGTTCTTC
TRBJ2-5	TRBV11-1	.	.	CASSLLKSGWEQYF	TGTGCCAGCAGCCTTCTTAAATCCGGCTGGGAGCAGTACTTC
TRBJ2-1	TRBV7-9	few	.	CASSLYRVEQFF	TGTGCCAGCAGCTTATACAGGGTTGAGCAGTTCTTC
TRBJ2-4	TRBV20-1	.	TRBD2	CSAAPGRLAKNIQYF	TGCAGTGCTGCTCCCGGGAGGCTAGCCAAAAACATTCAGTACTTC
TRBJ2-7	TRBV12-3/TRBV12-4	.	.	CASSFGETYEQYF	TGTGCCAGCAGTTTTGGTGAGACCTACGAGCAGTACTTC
TRBJ2-1	TRBV15	.	.	CATSREGDGTEQFF	TGTGCCACCAGCAGAGAGGGGGACGGGACTGAGCAGTTCTTC
TRBJ2-5	TRBV5-5	.	.	CASSLVAAYQETQYF	TGTGCCAGCAGCTTGGTCGCAGCATACCAAGAGACCCAGTACTTC
TRBJ2-5	TRBV29-1	.	.	CSVGSGNQETQYF	TGCAGCGTTGGATCCGGGAACCAAGAGACCCAGTACTTC
TRBJ2-5	TRBV7-9	.	.	CASSLSSHPQETQYF	TGTGCCAGCAGCTTAAGTAGCCACCCCCAAGAGACCCAGTACTTC
TRBJ1-4	TRBV9	few	.	CASSVGPGNEKLFF	TGTGCCAGCAGCGTAGGTCCGGGCAATGAAAAACTGTTTTTT
TRBJ2-3	TRBV20-1	.	TRBD1	CSAGITGGSDTQYF	TGCAGTGCTGGAATTACAGGGGGTTCAGATACGCAGTATTTT
TRBJ2-1	TRBV20-1	.	.	CSAVDILSYNEQFF	TGCAGTGCTGTGGACATTCTCTCCTACAATGAGCAGTTCTTC
TRBJ2-1	TRBV21-1	.	.	CASSKGRGNTQEESYNEQFF	TGTGCCAGCAGCAAAGGCCGGGGAAATACCCAGGAAGAGTCCTACAATGAGCAGTTCTTC
TRBJ2-7	TRBV12-3/TRBV12-4	few	.	CASSLKHGAPYEQYF	TGTGCCAGCAGTTTAAAGCACGGGGCTCCCTACGAGCAGTACTTC
TRBJ2-3	TRBV20-1	.	TRBD2	CSAHRLAGGRRDTQYF	TGCAGTGCTCATCGACTAGCGGGGGGCCGTAGGGATACGCAGTATTTT
TRBJ2-1	TRBV20-1	.	.	CSAPEGRSYNEQFF	TGCAGTGCTCCCGAGGGACGTAGCTACAATGAGCAGTTCTTC
TRBJ1-2	TRBV6-1	few	.	CASSEGPEAAYGYTF	TGTGCCAGCAGTGAAGGCCCCGAGGCGGCGTATGGCTACACCTTC
TRBJ1-2	TRBV7-9	few	.	CASSLGTGPRVYGYTF	TGTGCCAGCAGCTTAGGGACGGGGCCGCGGGTTTATGGCTACACCTTC